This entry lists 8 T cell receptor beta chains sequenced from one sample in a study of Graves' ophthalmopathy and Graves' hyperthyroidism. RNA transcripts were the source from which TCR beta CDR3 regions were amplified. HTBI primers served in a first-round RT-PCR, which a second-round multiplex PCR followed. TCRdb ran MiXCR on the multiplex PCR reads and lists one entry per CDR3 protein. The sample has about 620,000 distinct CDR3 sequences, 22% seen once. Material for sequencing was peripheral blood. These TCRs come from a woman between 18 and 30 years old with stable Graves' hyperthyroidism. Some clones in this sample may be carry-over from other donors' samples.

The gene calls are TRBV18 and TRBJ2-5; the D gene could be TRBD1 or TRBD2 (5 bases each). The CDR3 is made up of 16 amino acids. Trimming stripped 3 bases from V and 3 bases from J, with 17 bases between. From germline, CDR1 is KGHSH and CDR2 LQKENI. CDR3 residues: CASSPLSGTHKETQYF. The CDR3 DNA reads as TGTGCCAGCTCACCGCTTTCCGGGACCCACAAAGAGACCCAGTACTTC. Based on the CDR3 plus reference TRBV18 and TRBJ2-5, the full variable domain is NAGVMQNPRHLVRRRGQEARLRCSPMKGHSHVYWYRQLPEEGLKFMVYLQKENIIDESGMPKERFSAEFPKEGPSILRIQQVVRGDSAAYFCASSPLSGTHKETQYFGPGTRLLVL.

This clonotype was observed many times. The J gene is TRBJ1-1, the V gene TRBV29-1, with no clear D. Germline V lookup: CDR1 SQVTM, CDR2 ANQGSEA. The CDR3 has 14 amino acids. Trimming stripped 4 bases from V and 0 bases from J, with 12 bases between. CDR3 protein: CSVAQTTLNTEAFF. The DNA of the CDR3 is TGCAGCGTTGCCCAGACAACGCTGAACACTGAAGCTTTCTTT.

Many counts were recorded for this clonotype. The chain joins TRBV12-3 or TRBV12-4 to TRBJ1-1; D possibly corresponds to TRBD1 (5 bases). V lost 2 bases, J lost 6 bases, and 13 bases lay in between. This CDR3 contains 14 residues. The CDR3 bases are TGTGCCAGCAGTTTAAGGGACGGACACGCTGAAGCTTTCTTT. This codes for CASSLRDGHAEAFF.

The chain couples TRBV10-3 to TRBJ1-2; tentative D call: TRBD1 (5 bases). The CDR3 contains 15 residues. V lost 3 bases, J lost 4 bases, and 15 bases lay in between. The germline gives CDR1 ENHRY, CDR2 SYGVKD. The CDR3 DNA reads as TGTGCCATCAGTGATGGGGGAGGAGGGGTCTATGGCTACACCTTC. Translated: CAISDGGGGVYGYTF.

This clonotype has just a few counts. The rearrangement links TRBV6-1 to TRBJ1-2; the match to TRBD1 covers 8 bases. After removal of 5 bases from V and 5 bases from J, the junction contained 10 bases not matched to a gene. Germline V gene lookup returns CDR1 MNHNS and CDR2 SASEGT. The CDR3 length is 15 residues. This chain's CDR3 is CASSTKTGAGYGYTF. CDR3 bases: TGTGCCAGCAGTACAAAGACAGGGGCTGGTTATGGCTACACCTTC.

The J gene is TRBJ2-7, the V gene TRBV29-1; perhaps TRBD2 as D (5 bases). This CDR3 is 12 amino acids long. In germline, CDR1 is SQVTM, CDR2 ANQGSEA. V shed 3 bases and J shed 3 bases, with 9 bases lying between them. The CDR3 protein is CSVETTSYEQYF. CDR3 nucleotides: TGCAGCGTTGAGACAACTAGCTACGAGCAGTACTTC.

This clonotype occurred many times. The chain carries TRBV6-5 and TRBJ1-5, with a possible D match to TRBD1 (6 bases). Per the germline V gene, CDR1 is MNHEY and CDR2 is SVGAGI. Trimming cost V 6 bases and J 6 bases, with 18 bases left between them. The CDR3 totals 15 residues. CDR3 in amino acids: CASSYETGDVQPQHF. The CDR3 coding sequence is TGTGCCAGCAGCTATGAGACAGGTGATGTTCAGCCCCAGCATTTT.

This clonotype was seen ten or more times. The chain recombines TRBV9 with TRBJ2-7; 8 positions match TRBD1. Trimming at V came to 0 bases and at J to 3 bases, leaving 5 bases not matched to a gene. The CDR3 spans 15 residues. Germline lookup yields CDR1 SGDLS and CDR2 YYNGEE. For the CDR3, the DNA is TGTGCCAGCAGCGTAGCAGGGACAGGAGACTACGAGCAGTACTTC. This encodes CASSVAGTGDYEQYF.